Below, 23 T cell receptor beta chains from the same sample are listed, as sequenced in a study of Ad26.COV2.S vaccination and SARS-CoV-2 variants. The data were produced by immunoSEQ multiplex PCR, yet TCRdb's version contains in-frame clones alone and is incomplete. The table includes around 94,000 clones, roughly 80% detected once. The sample here was peripheral blood, taken after recovery from COVID-19. These receptors all come from a human donor who had recovered from COVID-19.

This chain connects TRBV7-2 to TRBJ1-2, with D possibly TRBD1 on 5 matching bases. The CDR3 is 14 residues long. V dropped 5 bases and J dropped 4 bases, with 14 bases sitting between them. CDR1 is SGHTA, CDR2 FQGNSA, per germline. In DNA form, the CDR3 reads TGTGCCAGCAGCCTTACAGGAGTATCCTATGGCTACACCTTC. Translated: CASSLTGVSYGYTF.

V gene TRBV10-3 combines with J gene TRBJ2-6; 9 bases are a match to TRBD1. This CDR3 spans 17 amino acids. CDR1 and CDR2 (germline): ENHRY, SYGVKD. V was pared by 2 bases and J by 3 bases, with 5 bases of the junction left unmatched. This chain's CDR3 is CAISETGGANGANVLTF. The CDR3 nucleotides read TGTGCCATCAGTGAGACAGGGGGCGCAAATGGGGCCAACGTCCTGACTTTC.

The chain links TRBV19 to TRBJ1-5, with a weak D call TRBD1 (6 bases). The CDR3 consists of 14 residues. Trimming cost V 7 bases and J 3 bases, with 13 bases left between them. Germline CDR1 reads LNHDA; CDR2 reads SQIVND (reference sequence). As DNA, the CDR3 is TGTGCCAGTATGTCCAGGGGCCACAATCAGCCCCAGCATTTT. The encoded protein is CASMSRGHNQPQHF.

The rearrangement links TRBV7-6 to TRBJ1-1, with D perhaps TRBD1 (6 bases). From germline, CDR1 is SGHVS and CDR2 FNYEAQ. This CDR3 spans 17 amino acids. The V and J ends lost 1 base and 1 base respectively, with 16 bases between them. DNA for the CDR3: TGTGCCAGCAGCTTAGTAGAGGTCCAGGGGCAGAACACTGAAGCTTTCTTT. This codes for CASSLVEVQGQNTEAFF.

The chain uses TRBV5-1 and TRBJ1-1; D is ambiguous. Per germline, CDR1 SGHRS and CDR2 YFSETQ. This CDR3 has 13 amino acids. Trimming left V 2 bases short and J 1 base short, with 6 bases between. CDR3: CASSLSENTEAFF. Here the CDR3 DNA reads TGCGCCAGCAGCTTATCGGAGAACACTGAAGCTTTCTTT.

This clone was counted once. CDR3 nucleotide sequence: TGTGCCAGCAGCCCCCAGGGGGAAATTAGAGAAAAACTGTTTTTT. Protein: CASSPQGEIREKLFF. The J gene is TRBJ1-4, the V gene TRBV9; 7 bases match TRBD1. Germline V lookup: CDR1 SGDLS, CDR2 YYNGEE. The CDR3 contains 15 residues. The V segment lost 4 bases and the J segment 8 bases; nucleotides outside the gene matches: 11.

This clone was observed a few times. The CDR3 loop is CASSLQTGVTEAFF. The CDR3 DNA follows: TGTGCCAGCAGCCTACAGACAGGGGTTACTGAAGCTTTCTTT. The chain recombines TRBV3-1 (or the pseudogene TRBV3-2) with TRBJ1-1, with 8 bases aligning to TRBD1. CDR3 length: 14 residues. V gave up 4 bases and J gave up 5 bases; unmatched junction bases: 6. The germline V gene encodes CDR1 LGHDT and CDR2 YNNKEL (reference sequence).

The chain links TRBV7-9 to TRBJ1-2; D may be TRBD1 (5 bases). CDR1 is SEHNR and CDR2 is FQNEAQ in the germline V gene (reference sequence). Trimming took 5 bases from V and 5 from J, leaving 12 bases between them. This CDR3 region has 13 residues. The CDR3 region has the DNA TGTGCCAGCAGCCCACAGGAAGATTATGGCTACACCTTC. Translating it yields CASSPQEDYGYTF.

J is TRBJ1-1 and V is TRBV6-5, with TRBD1 as a possible D gene (6 bases). Germline assignment: CDR1 MNHEY and CDR2 SVGAGI. Trimming shortened V by 2 bases and J by 1 base, and 11 bases separated the two germline ends. CDR3 length: 15 amino acids. Written as DNA, the CDR3 is TGTGCCAGCAGTTACGGGTCCAGGGGGAACACTGAAGCTTTCTTT. Encoded protein: CASSYGSRGNTEAFF.

The chain couples TRBV6-1 to TRBJ2-1; D remains unclear. Trimming shortened V by 2 bases and J by 3 bases, and 2 bases separated the two germline ends. CDR3 size: 12 residues. CDR1 is MNHNS, CDR2 SASEGT, per germline. The CDR3 loop is CASSEYYNEQFF. CDR3 sequence (DNA): TGTGCCAGCAGTGAATACTACAATGAGCAGTTCTTC.

This clone showed up many times. The chain employs TRBV5-1 and TRBJ1-6; D is uncertain. Germline loops: CDR1 SGHRS, CDR2 YFSETQ. The V end was cut by 1 base, the J end by 0 bases, with 8 bases between. CDR3 size: 16 residues. The CDR3 loop reads CASSLIASSYNSPLHF. The DNA for the CDR3 is TGCGCCAGCAGCTTGATCGCGAGCTCCTATAATTCACCCCTCCACTTT.

The gene calls are TRBV6-1 and TRBJ2-3; perhaps D is TRBD1 or TRBD2 (5 bases each). The V gene's germline CDR1 is MNHNS and CDR2 SASEGT. CDR3 length: 16 amino acids. V lost 1 base and J lost 4, with 15 bases in between. As DNA, the CDR3 is TGTGCCAGCAGTGAAGGAGTGGCGAGGGGCCCAGATACGCAGTATTTT. Its translation is CASSEGVARGPDTQYF.

The chain links TRBV7-9 to TRBJ2-5; perhaps TRBD2 as D (5 bases). This CDR3 has 13 amino acids. Germline V lookup: CDR1 SEHNR, CDR2 FQNEAQ (reference sequence). V was pared by 5 bases and J by 5 bases, with 12 bases between. The CDR3 bases are TGTGCCAGCAGCGTGGCGGGCGAGGAGACCCAGTACTTC. This gives the protein CASSVAGEETQYF.

This chain joins TRBV18 and TRBJ1-4; 7 bases align to TRBD1. The CDR3 spans 15 residues. With 6 bases clipped from V and 8 bases from J, the junction kept 12 bases outside the gene matches. CDR1 is KGHSH, CDR2 LQKENI, per germline. CDR3 sequence reads: CASSQRGDSPEKLFF. In DNA form, the CDR3 reads TGTGCCAGCTCCCAAAGGGGGGACAGTCCCGAAAAACTGTTTTTT.

The V and J genes are TRBV4-3 and TRBJ1-3; no reliable D call. This CDR3 spans 17 amino acids. V dropped 1 base and J dropped 0 bases, with 13 bases sitting between them. The germline gives CDR1 LGHNA, CDR2 YSLEER. CDR3 residues: CASSQGASYSSGNTIYF. CDR3 DNA: TGCGCCAGCAGCCAAGGTGCCAGCTACAGCTCTGGAAACACCATATATTTT.

This clone has a handful of counts. V and J are TRBV4-1 and TRBJ2-7, with D maybe TRBD2 (6 bases). The ends were cut back, 4 bases at V and 0 bases at J, with 13 bases in the middle. Per the germline V gene, CDR1 is MGHRA and CDR2 is YSYEKL. This CDR3 is 15 amino acids long. CDR3 loop: CASSLVGGASYEQYF. CDR3 in DNA: TGCGCCAGCAGCCTTGTCGGGGGAGCCTCCTACGAGCAGTACTTC.

The CDR3 bases are TGTGCCAGCAGCTTGGCACGACCGAAGGGTGAGCAGTTCTTC. Translated, it gives CASSLARPKGEQFF. The rearrangement links TRBV5-6 to TRBJ2-1, with unresolved D. The CDR3 runs to 14 residues. Trimming removed 0 bases from V and 9 bases from J, with 13 bases in between. CDR1 and CDR2 from the germline V gene are SGHDT and YYEEEE.

There are a few counts of this clone. J is TRBJ2-5 and V is TRBV4-2; 8 bases align to TRBD2. Germline-derived CDR1 and CDR2 are LGHNA and YNFKEQ. This CDR3 has 16 residues. After removal of 0 bases from V and 2 bases from J, the junction contained 5 bases not matched to a gene. The CDR3 DNA follows: TGTGCCAGCAGCCAAGATCTTCCGGGGGGGCAAGAGACCCAGTACTTC. This sequence encodes CASSQDLPGGQETQYF.

The chain couples TRBV27 to TRBJ1-2, with 8 nucleotides matching TRBD1. Germline V gene data show CDR1 as MNHEY and CDR2 as SMNVEV (reference sequence). The CDR3 consists of 13 residues. Unmatched junction bases numbered 4, after V lost 5 bases and J lost 5 bases. CDR3 amino acids: CASSDRGQYGYTF. In DNA form, the CDR3 reads TGTGCCAGCAGTGACAGGGGCCAGTATGGCTACACCTTC.

The chain links TRBV5-5 to TRBJ1-4; possibly TRBD1 for D (6 bases). Germline-derived CDR1 and CDR2 are SGHKS and YYEKEE (reference sequence). Trimming took 4 bases from V and 12 from J, leaving 22 bases between them. The CDR3 has 15 amino acids. CDR3: CASSLGGGAGLELFF. CDR3 nucleotide sequence: TGTGCCAGCAGCCTCGGGGGGGGCGCAGGTTTGGAACTGTTTTTT.

The chain combines TRBV30 with TRBJ1-3, with 9 nucleotides matching TRBD1. The CDR3 is 13 amino acids. The germline V gene has CDR1 GTSNPN and CDR2 SVGIG (reference sequence). V shed 1 base, J shed 9 bases, and the junction held 4 bases outside the gene matches. The chain's CDR3 is CAWSEGTGSTIYF. The CDR3 DNA reads as TGTGCCTGGAGTGAGGGGACAGGGAGCACCATATATTTT. Filled out from reference TRBV30 and TRBJ1-3, the complete variable domain reads SQTIHQWPATLVQPVGSPLSLECTVEGTSNPNLYWYRQAAGRGLQLLFYSVGIGQISSEVPQNLSASRPQDRQFILSSKKLLLSDSGFYLCAWSEGTGSTIYFGEGSWLTVV.

This chain links TRBV11-2 with TRBJ2-3, with 10 positions matching TRBD2. The CDR3 runs to 15 residues. CDR1 and CDR2 (germline): SGHAT, FQNNGV. J gave up 2 bases and V 4 bases, and 3 bases lay outside the gene matches. DNA of the CDR3: TGTGCCAGCAGCTCTAGCGGGAGACCCACAGATACGCAGTATTTT. Protein product: CASSSSGRPTDTQYF.

The rearrangement joins TRBV13 to TRBJ2-7; TRBD1 aligns across 9 bases. The CDR3 spans 14 residues. Germline lookup yields CDR1 PRHDT and CDR2 FYEKMQ (reference sequence). Losses at the gene ends were 5 bases for V and 2 bases for J; bases not matched to a gene: 4. CDR3 sequence: CASSRDRETYEQYF. DNA of the CDR3: TGTGCCAGCAGCCGGGACAGGGAAACCTACGAGCAGTACTTC. The full variable domain, completed using reference TRBV13 and TRBJ2-7, is AAGVIQSPRHLIKEKRETATLKCYPIPRHDTVYWYQQGPGQDPQFLISFYEKMQSDKGSIPDRFSAQQFSDYHSELNMSSLELGDSALYFCASSRDRETYEQYFGPGTRLTVT.